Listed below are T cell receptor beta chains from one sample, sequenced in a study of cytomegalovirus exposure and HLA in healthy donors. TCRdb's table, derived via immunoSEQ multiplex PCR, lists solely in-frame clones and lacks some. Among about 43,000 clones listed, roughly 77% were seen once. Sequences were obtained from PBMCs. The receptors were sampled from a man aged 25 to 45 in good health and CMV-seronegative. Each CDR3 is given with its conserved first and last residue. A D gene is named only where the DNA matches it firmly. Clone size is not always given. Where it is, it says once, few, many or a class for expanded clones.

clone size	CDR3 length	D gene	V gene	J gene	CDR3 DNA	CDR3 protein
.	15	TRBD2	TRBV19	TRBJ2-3	TGTGCCAGTAGTATCATTCGGGAGGGGGCAGATACGCAGTATTTT	CASSIIREGADTQYF
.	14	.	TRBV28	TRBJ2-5	TGTGCCAGCAGTTTAGAATATCTAGCCTACGGGCAGTACTTC	CASSLEYLAYGQYF
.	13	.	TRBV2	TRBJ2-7	TGTGCCAGCAGTGTCAGGGTGGAGTACGAGCAGTACTTC	CASSVRVEYEQYF
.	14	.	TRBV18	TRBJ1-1	TGTGCCAGCTCACCCCTACAGTGGGTCACTGAAGCTTTCTTT	CASSPLQWVTEAFF
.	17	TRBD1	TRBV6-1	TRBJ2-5	TGTGCCAGCAGTGACCAGGTTCCGGGACAGGGAGGGGAGACCCAGTACTTC	CASSDQVPGQGGETQYF
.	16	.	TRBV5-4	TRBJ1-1	TGTGCCAGCAGCTTGGGGGGGGTAACCCTGAACACTGAAGCTTTCTTT	CASSLGGVTLNTEAFF
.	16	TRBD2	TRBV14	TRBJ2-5	TGTGCCAGCAGCCACCTTACTAGCGGGAGACGAGAGACCCAGTACTTC	CASSHLTSGRRETQYF
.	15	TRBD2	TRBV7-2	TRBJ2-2	TGTGCCAGCAGCACGCGCGGGGGGAACACCGGGGAGCTGTTTTTT	CASSTRGGNTGELFF
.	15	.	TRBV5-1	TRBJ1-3	TGCGCCAGCAGCTTGGATTCCTTCTCTGGAAACACCATATATTTT	CASSLDSFSGNTIYF
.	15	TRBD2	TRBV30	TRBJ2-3	TGTGCCTGGAGTAAACTAGCGGGAGGCGCAGATACGCAGTATTTT	CAWSKLAGGADTQYF
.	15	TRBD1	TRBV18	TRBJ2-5	TGTGCCAGCTCACCCAGTGAGGGGGCGCGGGAGACCCAGTACTTC	CASSPSEGARETQYF
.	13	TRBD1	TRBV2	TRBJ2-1	TGTGCCAGCAGTGATCAGGGGGCCTATGAGCAGTTCTTC	CASSDQGAYEQFF
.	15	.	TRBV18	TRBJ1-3	TGTGCCAGCTCACGGGCAGCGGCCTCTGGAAACACCATATATTTT	CASSRAAASGNTIYF
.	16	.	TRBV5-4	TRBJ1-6	TGTGCCAGCAGCAACCGGTGGAGGGGACGATATTCACCCCTCCACTTT	CASSNRWRGRYSPLHF
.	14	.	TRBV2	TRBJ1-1	TGTGCCAGCGGCTGGCGGGGGGCTGGCACTGAAGCTTTCTTT	CASGWRGAGTEAFF
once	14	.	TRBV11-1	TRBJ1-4	TGTGCCAGCAGCCTAAATCCAGGGAATGAAAAACTGTTTTTT	CASSLNPGNEKLFF
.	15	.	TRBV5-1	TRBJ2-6	TGCGCCAGCAGCTCTGGGCGCTCTGGGGCCAACGTCCTGACTTTC	CASSSGRSGANVLTF
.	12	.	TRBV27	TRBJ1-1	TGTGCCACCTCGACTATGAACACTGAAGCTTTCTTT	CATSTMNTEAFF
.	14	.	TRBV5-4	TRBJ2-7	TGTGCCAGCAGCTTGGCCGACTTTGACTACGAGCAGTACTTC	CASSLADFDYEQYF
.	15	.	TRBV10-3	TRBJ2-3	TGTGCCATCAGTGGAGGACTGTCGTCTGCAGATACGCAGTATTTT	CAISGGLSSADTQYF
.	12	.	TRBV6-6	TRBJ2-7	TGTGCCAGCAGTTACGGGCTATACGAGCAGTACTTC	CASSYGLYEQYF
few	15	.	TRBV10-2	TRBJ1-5	TGCGCCAGCAGTGGAGCAGGGGCACGCAATCAGCCCCAGCATTTT	CASSGAGARNQPQHF
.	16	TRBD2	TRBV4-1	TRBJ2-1	TGCGCCAGCAGCCGACAACCGGGACTATCCTACAATGAGCAGTTCTTC	CASSRQPGLSYNEQFF
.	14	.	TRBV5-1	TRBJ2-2	TGCGCCAGCATGACAGGCGCGAACACCGGGGAGCTGTTTTTT	CASMTGANTGELFF
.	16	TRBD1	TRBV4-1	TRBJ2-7	TGCGCCAGCAGCCAAGAAGGCGGGACAGGGTTGGTTAGGCAGTACTTC	CASSQEGGTGLVRQYF
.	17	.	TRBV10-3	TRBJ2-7	TGTGCCATCAGTGGGACGGCGTTACTCTCCCAGGGCTACGAGCAGTACTTC	CAISGTALLSQGYEQYF
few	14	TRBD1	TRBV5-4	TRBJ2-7	TGTGCCAGCAGCTCTCGACAGGGGGGGGACGAGCAGTACTTC	CASSSRQGGDEQYF
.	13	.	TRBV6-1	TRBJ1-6	TGTGCCAGCATGAGAACGGCGGCTTCACCCCTCCACTTT	CASMRTAASPLHF
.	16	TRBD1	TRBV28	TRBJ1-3	TGTGCCAGCATGCTTTCTACGGGACAGGGTGGAAACACCATATATTTT	CASMLSTGQGGNTIYF
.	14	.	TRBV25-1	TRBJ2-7	TGTGCCAGCAGTGAGGCAGGGCCCTCCTACGAGCAGTACTTC	CASSEAGPSYEQYF
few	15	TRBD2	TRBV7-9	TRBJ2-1	TGTGCCAGCAGCTTAAAGCGGGGGACCTACAATGAGCAGTTCTTC	CASSLKRGTYNEQFF
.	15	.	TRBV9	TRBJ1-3	TGTGCCAGCAGCACCCGGGCAGGGGAAGGAAACACCATATATTTC	CASSTRAGEGNTIYF
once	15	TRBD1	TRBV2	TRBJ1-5	TGTGCCAGCAGCCCGGACAGGGCTTTGGGTCAGCCCCAGCATTTT	CASSPDRALGQPQHF
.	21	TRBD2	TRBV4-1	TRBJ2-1	TGCGCCAGCAGCCAGGGCCCGGGACTAGCGGGAGCTCTTCTGGCCTACAATGAGCAGTTCTTC	CASSQGPGLAGALLAYNEQFF
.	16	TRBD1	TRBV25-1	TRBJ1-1	TGTGCCAGCAGTGAATTGGGTGACAGGGAAGGGACTGAAGCTTTCTTT	CASSELGDREGTEAFF
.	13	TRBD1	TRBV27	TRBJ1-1	TGTGCCAGCAGTTTAAACAGGGGAACTGAAGCTTTCTTT	CASSLNRGTEAFF
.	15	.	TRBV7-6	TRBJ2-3	TGTGCCAGCAGCTTAGCGCCCGTTGCGGCAGATACGCAGTATTTT	CASSLAPVAADTQYF
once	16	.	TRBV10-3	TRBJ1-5	TGTGCCATCAGTGAGTCGGCAGGGGCCAGCAATCAGCCCCAGCATTTT	CAISESAGASNQPQHF
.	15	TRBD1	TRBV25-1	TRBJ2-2	TGTGCCAGCACTAGACAGGGGAGTGGCACCGGGGAGCTGTTTTTT	CASTRQGSGTGELFF
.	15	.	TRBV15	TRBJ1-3	TGTGCCACCAGCCCAACATGGAGCTCTGGAAACACCATATATTTT	CATSPTWSSGNTIYF
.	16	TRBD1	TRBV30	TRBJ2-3	TGTGCCTGGAGTCCAGGGACAGGGACTAGCACAGATACGCAGTATTTT	CAWSPGTGTSTDTQYF
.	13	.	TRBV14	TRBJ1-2	TGTGCCAGCAGCCAGGGCAGGGCTTATGGCTACACCTTC	CASSQGRAYGYTF
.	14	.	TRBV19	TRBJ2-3	TGTGCCAGTAGTATGTCTCCTAGTCGGGGTACGCAGTATTTT	CASSMSPSRGTQYF
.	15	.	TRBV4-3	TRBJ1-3	TGCGCCAGCAGCCAGTTAAGGAGCTCTGGAAACACCATATATTTT	CASSQLRSSGNTIYF
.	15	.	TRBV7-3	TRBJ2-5	TGTGCCAGCAGCTTACACGGGGGTGGTCGAGAGACCCAGTACTTC	CASSLHGGGRETQYF